The T cell receptor (beta chain) described here comes from a study of cytomegalovirus exposure and HLA in healthy donors. Study-level findings and limits: High sensitivity and specificity were reportedly achieved when the classifier diagnosed cytomegalovirus status.

Use of 60 Vbeta and 13 Jbeta primers characterized the PCR. Here immunoSEQ multiplex PCR was the method, and the copy in TCRdb shows in-frame clones only, minus some. The sample has about 140,000 clones; roughly 80% are singletons. The CDR3 has 19 residues. With regard to this clone: Its antigen is not identified.

Among the donors, all were healthy bone marrow donors. Sample: PBMCs. The chain couples TRBV21-1 to TRBJ2-2; the DNA was not used to check the table's D call, TRBD2. TRBV21-1 is designated a pseudogene. This TCR was sampled from a man aged 30 to 39 in good health and CMV-seronegative. CDR3 in amino acids: CASSKGTSGSSINTGELFF. The DNA of the CDR3 is TGTGCCAGCAGCAAAGGAACTAGCGGGAGTTCGATTAACACCGGGGAGCTGTTTTTT.